This entry lists 16 T cell receptor beta chains sequenced from one sample in a study of blood T cell repertoires in COVID-19. Here immunoSEQ multiplex PCR was the method, and the copy in TCRdb shows in-frame clones only, minus some. The table shows 150,000 to 200,000 clones, with 80% to 85% occurring only once. The sequenced sample consisted of PBMCs or T cells enriched from blood (not recorded which). Every receptor here comes from a woman aged 30 to 39 who had been exposed to COVID-19.

The chain uses TRBV14 and TRBJ2-6; a possible D gene is TRBD1 (5 bases). The CDR3 has 18 amino acids. Germline lookup yields CDR1 SGHDN and CDR2 FVKESK. Trimming took off 1 base at V and 8 bases at J, with 21 bases between the two ends. The CDR3 DNA is TGTGCCAGCAGCCAAGTGATAACAGGACCTTCGGTTTCCAACGTCCTGACTTTC. Protein: CASSQVITGPSVSNVLTF. The full variable domain, with the rest looked up from reference TRBV14 and TRBJ2-6, is EAGVTQFPSHSVIEKGQTVTLRCDPISGHDNLYWYRRVMGKEIKFLLHFVKESKQDESGMPNNRFLAERTGGTYSTLKVQPAELEDSGVYFCASSQVITGPSVSNVLTFGAGSRLTVL.

This clone was counted between two and nine times. The chain is built from TRBV20-1 and TRBJ1-6; 11 bases agree with TRBD1. This CDR3 region has 14 residues. J lost 14 bases, V lost 3 bases, and 9 bases had no gene match. Germline CDR1 is DFQATT and CDR2 is SNEGSKA (reference sequence). CDR3 sequence (DNA): TGCAGTGCTAGTGATGGGGACAGGGGGAGGTCCCTCCACTTT. It yields the protein CSASDGDRGRSLHF.

The gene calls are TRBV14 and TRBJ1-6; D is ambiguous. The germline CDR1 and CDR2 sequences are SGHDN and FVKESK. The CDR3 runs 13 residues. Trimming stripped 5 bases from V and 7 bases from J, with 9 bases between. CDR3 protein: CASSFARNSPLHF. CDR3 DNA: TGTGCCAGCAGCTTCGCTCGGAATTCACCCCTCCACTTT.

The CDR3 DNA reads as TGTGCCAGTATCGGCACACACAGAGATACGCAGTATTTT. Its protein product is CASIGTHRDTQYF. The V gene is TRBV19, the J gene TRBJ2-3; no clear D. Trimming shortened V by 7 bases and J by 5 bases, and 13 bases separated the two germline ends. Germline V gives CDR1 LNHDA, CDR2 SQIVND (reference sequence). CDR3 length: 13 amino acids. Variable domain in full (rest from reference TRBV19 and TRBJ2-3): DGGITQSPKYLFRKEGQNVTLSCEQNLNHDAMYWYRQDPGQGLRLIYYSQIVNDFQKGDIAEGYSVSREKKESFPLTVTSAQKNPTAFYLCASIGTHRDTQYFGPGTRLTVL.

This chain links TRBV5-5 with TRBJ2-1, with 8 bases identical to TRBD2. Germline V gene lookup returns CDR1 SGHKS and CDR2 YYEKEE (reference sequence). This CDR3 has 16 amino acids. After removal of 2 bases from V and 9 bases from J, the junction contained 13 bases not matched to a gene. This CDR3 is CASSFLPGLGVGEQFF. CDR3 nucleotides: TGTGCCAGCAGCTTCCTTCCGGGACTAGGGGTAGGTGAGCAGTTCTTC.

A single count supports this clone. This CDR3 is CASSMRTVRIAGELFF. The CDR3 DNA reads as TGTGCCAGTAGTATGAGGACAGTACGGATTGCTGGGGAGCTGTTTTTT. The chain combines TRBV19 with TRBJ2-2, with D possibly being TRBD1 (6 bases). CDR1 and CDR2 from the germline V gene are LNHDA and SQIVND (reference sequence). The germline V and J ends were trimmed by 3 bases and 8 bases, with 19 bases remaining between them. This CDR3 has 16 amino acids.

The gene calls are TRBV7-9 and TRBJ1-1; the D gene is possibly TRBD1 (5 bases). V lost 1 base and J 3 bases, leaving 9 bases between the germline ends. Germline values: CDR1 SEHNR, CDR2 FQNEAQ (reference sequence). This CDR3 has 14 residues. The chain's CDR3 is CASSLGGTHTEAFF. For the CDR3, the DNA is TGTGCCAGCAGCTTAGGGGGGACTCACACTGAAGCTTTCTTT.

The chain has TRBV12-3 or TRBV12-4 and TRBJ2-1; D is unclear. CDR3 length: 12 amino acids. V lost 3 bases, J lost 4 bases, and 4 bases lay in between. The chain's CDR3 is CASSFAYNEQFF. CDR3 in DNA: TGTGCCAGCAGTTTCGCGTACAATGAGCAGTTCTTC.

This sequence joins TRBV19 and TRBJ1-1; 8 bases map to TRBD1. The CDR3 covers 16 residues. The V gene end was trimmed by 4 bases and the J gene end by 0 bases; junction bases not matched to a gene: 7. Per germline, CDR1 LNHDA and CDR2 SQIVND (reference sequence). This CDR3 reads CASSTGQGNMNTEAFF. The CDR3 DNA sequence: TGTGCCAGTAGTACCGGACAGGGCAACATGAACACTGAAGCTTTCTTT.

V gene TRBV20-1 combines with J gene TRBJ2-3; 12 bases align to TRBD2. The CDR3 is 14 amino acids. Germline V gives CDR1 DFQATT, CDR2 SNEGSKA (reference sequence). V shed 3 bases, J shed 6 bases, and the junction held 4 bases outside the gene matches. The CDR3, as DNA: TGCAGTGCTAGTGCCGGACTAGCGGGGGATACGCAGTATTTT. Translating it yields CSASAGLAGDTQYF.

The chain combines TRBV21-1 with TRBJ2-1; whether TRBD2, the table's D call, matches the DNA was not checked. TRBV21-1 is deemed a pseudogene. CDR3 length: 17 residues. The CDR3 coding sequence is TGTGCCAGCAGCAAAGGGCGCAAGACTAGCGGATCCAATGAGCAGTTCTTC. It codes for CASSKGRKTSGSNEQFF.

The chain joins TRBV6-5 to TRBJ1-1, with 7 bases identical to TRBD1. Losses at the gene ends were 8 bases for V and 9 bases for J; bases not matched to a gene: 9. The germline V gene encodes CDR1 MNHEY and CDR2 SVGAGI. The CDR3 is 12 residues long. As DNA, the CDR3 is TGTGCCAGCCGAGGGGGCGGCCTGAAAGCTTTCTTT. It translates to CASRGGGLKAFF.

This rearrangement joins TRBV19 to TRBJ1-4; a weak D match, TRBD1 (6 bases). V was pared by 7 bases and J by 3 bases, with 15 bases between. The germline V gene has CDR1 LNHDA and CDR2 SQIVND (reference sequence). The CDR3 consists of 15 residues. This chain's CDR3 is CASTPPGEPNEKLFF. CDR3 nucleotides: TGTGCCAGTACTCCCCCAGGGGAGCCTAATGAAAAACTGTTTTTT.

The rearrangement links TRBV5-1 to TRBJ2-5, with no clear D. CDR1 and CDR2 from the germline V gene are SGHRS and YFSETQ. Trimming pared 2 bases from V and 5 bases from J, leaving 4 bases between. CDR3 length: 11 amino acids. CDR3 region: CASSLEETQYF. In DNA, the CDR3 is TGCGCCAGCAGCTTAGAGGAGACCCAGTACTTC.

This clone was recorded only once. The chain combines TRBV19 with TRBJ1-4, with D possibly TRBD1 on 5 matching bases. V lost 0 bases and J lost 3, with 11 bases in between. Germline V gives CDR1 LNHDA, CDR2 SQIVND (reference sequence). There are 16 residues in the CDR3. The DNA for the CDR3 is TGTGCCAGTAGTATAGACGGGGGTACGGCTAATGAAAAACTGTTTTTT. It specifies CASSIDGGTANEKLFF.

The J gene is TRBJ1-1, the V gene TRBV9; a weak D match, TRBD1 (5 bases). Germline CDR1 and CDR2: SGDLS and YYNGEE. The CDR3 contains 13 residues. V shed 0 bases and J shed 5 bases, with 8 bases lying between them. The CDR3 DNA is TGTGCCAGCAGCGTAGGCAGGGTGACTGAAGCTTTCTTT. Translation gives CASSVGRVTEAFF.